The 22 T cell receptor beta chains presented below share a single source sample, sequenced in a study of T-cell reconstitution after alpha-beta-depleted transplantation in children. Unique molecular identifiers were incorporated during preparation of the TCRbeta library. TCRdb itself ran the PCR reads through MiXCR, one entry per CDR3 protein. The table shows roughly 82,000 distinct CDR3 sequences, with 13% to 15% occurring only once. Source: PBMCs, mostly from graft donor cells, taken 180 days after TCRalphabeta/CD19-depleted stem cell transplant. These receptors all come from a male patient between 2 and 10 years old who had a stem cell transplant for acute lymphoblastic leukemia, so the T cells may come from the graft donor.

This chain connects TRBV7-2 to TRBJ1-5; D call uncertain. V lost 6 bases to trimming and J lost 3 bases, with 9 bases between them. The CDR3 runs 13 residues. Germline assignment: CDR1 SGHTA and CDR2 FQGNSA. CDR3 in DNA: TGTGCCAGCAGTCGACGGAACAATCAGCCCCAGCATTTT. It encodes CASSRRNNQPQHF.

This rearrangement joins TRBV10-3 to TRBJ2-7; tentatively, D is TRBD1 or TRBD2 (5 bases each). V was trimmed by 6 bases and J by 4 bases, leaving 10 bases between them. The length of the CDR3 is 12 residues. Germline CDR1 ENHRY, CDR2 SYGVKD. This chain's CDR3 is CAIRQGRYEQYF. CDR3 nucleotide sequence: TGTGCCATCAGGCAGGGACGGTACGAGCAGTACTTC.

There are many counts of this clonotype. This sequence joins TRBV7-8 and TRBJ1-1; possible D gene TRBD1, 6 bases. The CDR3 sequence is 15 residues long. Trimming pared 2 bases from V and 4 bases from J, leaving 14 bases between. Germline V lookup: CDR1 SGHVS, CDR2 FQNEAQ. The CDR3 region has the DNA TGTGCCAGCAGCTTAAATACAGGGTGGGTCACTGAAGCTTTCTTT. It encodes CASSLNTGWVTEAFF.

This clonotype was seen ten or more times. Here the CDR3 reads CASSLTGFSYNEQFF. The CDR3 region has the DNA TGTGCCAGCAGCCTGACAGGGTTCTCCTACAATGAGCAGTTCTTC. The chain has TRBV7-9 and TRBJ2-1, with 7 bases fitting TRBD1. Germline V gives CDR1 SEHNR, CDR2 FQNEAQ (reference sequence). The CDR3 has 15 amino acids. The J segment lost 0 bases and the V segment lost 5 bases, leaving 4 bases of the junction unmatched.

The sample holds a few counts of this clonotype. The V and J genes are TRBV6-2 or TRBV6-3 and TRBJ2-1, with D possibly matching TRBD1 (6 bases). Germline loops: CDR1 MNHEY, CDR2 SVGEGT. Deletions cut 5 bases from V and 9 bases from J, with 8 bases between. This CDR3 region has 11 residues. CDR3: CASSRQAEQFF. The CDR3 nucleotides are TGTGCCAGCAGTCGACAGGCTGAGCAGTTCTTC.

The chain employs TRBV7-2 and TRBJ1-3, with D tentatively TRBD1 (6 bases). Germline loops: CDR1 SGHTA, CDR2 FQGNSA. The CDR3 covers 15 residues. V was trimmed by 3 bases and J by 0 bases, leaving 9 bases between them. In DNA form, the CDR3 reads TGTGCCAGCAGCTTTTTACAGGGCTCTGGAAACACCATATATTTT. As protein: CASSFLQGSGNTIYF.

The J gene is TRBJ2-3, the V gene TRBV7-9, with 7 bases that match TRBD2. Germline V gene data show CDR1 as SEHNR and CDR2 as FQNEAQ (reference sequence). CDR3 size: 12 residues. The junction had 6 bases not matched to a gene; V was cut back by 8 bases and J by 7 bases. The CDR3 DNA reads TGTGCCAGCGGGGGGGGGAGAAATACGCAGTATTTT. Translating gives CASGGGRNTQYF.

This clonotype turned up a few times. J is TRBJ2-7 and V is TRBV10-3; tentative D call: TRBD2 (6 bases). The CDR3 consists of 14 residues. Germline V CDR1 and CDR2: ENHRY, SYGVKD. Trimming removed 4 bases from V and 4 bases from J, with 14 bases in between. The CDR3 loop is CAISVEGTRYEQYF. The CDR3 DNA reads TGTGCCATCAGTGTGGAGGGTACGAGATACGAGCAGTACTTC.

This clonotype has just a few counts. V usage is TRBV7-6 and J usage is TRBJ2-7; the D gene is possibly TRBD2 (6 bases). The CDR3 consists of 16 residues. The germline V gene has CDR1 SGHVS and CDR2 FNYEAQ. V lost 6 bases and J lost 5, with 23 bases in between. The CDR3 here is CASSLTGGPTMHEQYF. The DNA for the CDR3 is TGTGCCAGCAGTCTAACCGGAGGGCCGACGATGCACGAGCAGTACTTC.

This chain uses TRBV24-1 with TRBJ2-1; no clear D. The CDR3 is made up of 14 amino acids. The V end lost 5 bases, the J end lost 7 bases, and 14 bases lay between the germline ends. From germline, CDR1 is KGHDR and CDR2 SFDVKD. The CDR3 region has the DNA TGTGCCACCAGTGCCATACAAGGCGAGAATGAGCAGTTCTTC. Residues: CATSAIQGENEQFF.

The chain joins TRBV10-3 to TRBJ2-7; possible D gene TRBD2, 5 bases. Germline V gene lookup returns CDR1 ENHRY and CDR2 SYGVKD. The CDR3 sequence is 16 residues long. Trimming left V 0 bases short and J 0 bases short, with 12 bases between. Written as DNA, the CDR3 is TGTGCCATCAGTGAGTCCCGGGAACCGAGCTCCTACGAGCAGTACTTC. It is translated as CAISESREPSSYEQYF.

V gene TRBV9 combines with J gene TRBJ2-7; D gene uncertain. Germline V gene lookup returns CDR1 SGDLS and CDR2 YYNGEE. Trimming removed 3 bases at V and 1 base at J, with 11 bases between. The CDR3 runs 14 residues. CDR3: CASSASDRSYEQYF. The DNA for the CDR3 is TGTGCCAGCAGCGCATCGGACCGATCCTACGAGCAGTACTTC.

This clonotype was seen only a few times. V usage is TRBV20-1 and J usage is TRBJ2-1; no definite D call. Germline V CDR1 and CDR2: DFQATT, SNEGSKA (reference sequence). The length of the CDR3 is 11 residues. Trimming shortened V by 6 bases and J by 9 bases, and 12 bases separated the two germline ends. In nucleotides, the CDR3 is TGCAGTGCCGCCCCGCTGAGTGAGCAGTTCTTC. It encodes CSAAPLSEQFF.

This clonotype was observed a few times. The chain has TRBV12-3 or TRBV12-4 and TRBJ2-7; D ambiguous. The length of the CDR3 is 12 residues. V was shortened by 3 bases and J by 4 bases, with 7 bases between the two germline ends. CDR3 residues: CASSFVPYEQYF. In DNA, the CDR3 is TGTGCCAGCAGTTTCGTGCCATACGAGCAGTACTTC.

The chain uses TRBV9 and TRBJ1-1, with D unclear. Deletions cut 0 bases from V and 6 bases from J, with 12 bases between. Germline V gene data show CDR1 as SGDLS and CDR2 as YYNGEE. CDR3 size: 14 residues. CDR3 loop: CASSVDGFGSEAFF. CDR3 sequence (DNA): TGTGCCAGCAGCGTAGACGGGTTTGGGTCTGAAGCTTTCTTT.

This clonotype was counted a few times. The chain employs TRBV27 and TRBJ2-1, with 10 bases identical to TRBD2. Germline lookup yields CDR1 MNHEY and CDR2 SMNVEV (reference sequence). The V gene end was trimmed by 2 bases and the J gene end by 7 bases; junction bases not matched to a gene: 5. The CDR3 is 15 residues long. CDR3 protein: CASSLLGTSENEQFF. In DNA form, the CDR3 reads TGTGCCAGCAGTTTACTCGGGACTAGCGAAAATGAGCAGTTCTTC.

This clonotype was seen ten or more times. The rearrangement links TRBV5-5 to TRBJ2-1; D remains unclear. Trimming pared 4 bases from V and 3 bases from J, leaving 14 bases between. The CDR3 length is 15 residues. Per germline, CDR1 SGHKS and CDR2 YYEKEE (reference sequence). The CDR3 sequence is CASSPTLFLYNEQFF. CDR3 in DNA: TGTGCCAGCAGCCCGACCCTATTCCTCTACAATGAGCAGTTCTTC.

Many counts were recorded for this clonotype. V usage is TRBV5-1 and J usage is TRBJ1-2, with 10 positions matching TRBD1. The V segment lost 0 bases and the J segment 2 bases; nucleotides outside the gene matches: 4. The V gene's germline CDR1 is SGHRS and CDR2 YFSETQ. The CDR3 contains 16 residues. CDR3 nucleotides: TGCGCCAGCAGCTTGGGACCGGGACAGGGGAACTATGGCTACACCTTC. Its translation: CASSLGPGQGNYGYTF.

The chain couples TRBV4-2 to TRBJ2-7; a weak D match, TRBD2 (6 bases). The CDR3 is 16 amino acids. V gave up 1 base and J gave up 0 bases, with 13 bases separating them. The germline gives CDR1 LGHNA, CDR2 YNFKEQ. The CDR3 DNA reads as TGTGCCAGCAGCCAAGGGGGAGGTACCATCTCCTACGAGCAGTACTTC. It translates to CASSQGGGTISYEQYF.

This clonotype was observed a handful of times. V is TRBV7-9 and J is TRBJ1-2; D might be TRBD1 (6 bases). This CDR3 contains 14 residues. Per germline, CDR1 SEHNR and CDR2 FQNEAQ (reference sequence). With 2 bases removed from V and 2 bases from J, the gap between germline ends came to 9 bases. The CDR3 loop reads CASSLSQGNYGYTF. For the CDR3, the DNA is TGTGCCAGCAGCTTATCCCAGGGGAACTATGGCTACACCTTC.

The chain recombines TRBV10-3 with TRBJ1-2; weak D call: TRBD1 (6 bases). Trimming left V 4 bases short and J 4 bases short, with 13 bases between. This CDR3 comprises 14 residues. Per the germline V gene, CDR1 is ENHRY and CDR2 is SYGVKD. Here the CDR3 reads CAISARGLGYGYTF. CDR3 nucleotides: TGTGCCATCAGTGCCAGGGGCTTGGGCTATGGCTACACCTTC.

At least ten counts were recorded for this clonotype. The chain employs TRBV4-2 and TRBJ2-1; D may be TRBD1 (5 bases). Trimming removed 0 bases at V and 4 bases at J, with 16 bases between. The germline CDR1 and CDR2 sequences are LGHNA and YNFKEQ. CDR3 length: 17 amino acids. The DNA of the CDR3 is TGTGCCAGCAGCCAAGATAAGGGGTGGGCTACTTACAATGAGCAGTTCTTC. As protein: CASSQDKGWATYNEQFF.